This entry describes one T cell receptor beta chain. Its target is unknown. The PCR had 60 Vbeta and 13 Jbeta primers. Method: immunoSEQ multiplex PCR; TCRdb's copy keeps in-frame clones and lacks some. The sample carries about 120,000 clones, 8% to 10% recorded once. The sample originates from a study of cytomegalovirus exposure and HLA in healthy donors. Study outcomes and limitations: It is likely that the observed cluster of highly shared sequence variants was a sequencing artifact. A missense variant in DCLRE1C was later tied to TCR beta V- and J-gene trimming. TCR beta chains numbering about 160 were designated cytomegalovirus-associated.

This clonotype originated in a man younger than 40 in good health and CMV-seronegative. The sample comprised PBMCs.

DNA of the CDR3: TGTGCCAGCAGCTTCGACGGCGGCGAGCAGTACTTC. Translated, it gives CASSFDGGEQYF. The rearrangement links TRBV7-9 to TRBJ2-7; D gene unclear. Between the trimmed V and J ends, which lost 3 bases and 6 bases, there was a span of 9 bases. CDR1 SEHNR and CDR2 FQNEAQ come from the germline V gene (reference sequence). The CDR3 contains 12 residues.